Shown below are 10 T cell receptor beta chains from a single sample sequenced in a study of blood T cell repertoires in COVID-19. This table comes from immunoSEQ multiplex PCR, and its TCRdb copy is limited to in-frame clones, with some not included. Of approximately 330,000 clones listed, about 90% are singletons. Sequences were obtained from peripheral blood. Receptor source: a woman between 35 and 50 years old with COVID-19, enrolled during active disease.

This sequence joins TRBV5-4 and TRBJ1-1; 10 nucleotides agree with TRBD1. Germline V CDR1 and CDR2: SGHNT, YYREEE (reference sequence). J lost 3 bases, V lost 3 bases, and 5 bases had no gene match. The length of the CDR3 is 15 residues. The CDR3 loop reads CASSSRTGGDTEAFF. As DNA, the CDR3 is TGTGCCAGCAGCTCTCGGACAGGGGGAGACACTGAAGCTTTCTTT. Full variable domain (missing parts from reference TRBV5-4 and TRBJ1-1): ETGVTQSPTHLIKTRGQQVTLRCSSQSGHNTVSWYQQALGQGPQFIFQYYREEENGRGNFPPRFSGLQFPNYSSELNVNALELDDSALYLCASSSRTGGDTEAFFGQGTRLTVV.

The chain links TRBV12-5 to TRBJ2-1; D not certain. V lost 6 bases, J lost 7 bases, and 7 bases lay in between. The CDR3 runs to 11 residues. Germline V CDR1 and CDR2: LGHNT, FRNRAP. DNA for the CDR3: TGTGCTAGTGGCTCTAGAAATGAGCAGTTCTTC. Translating gives CASGSRNEQFF.

As DNA, the CDR3 is TGTGCCAGCAGCGTAGGTACGATGGGCCAGGGCTCTGGAAACACCATATATTTT. Its protein product is CASSVGTMGQGSGNTIYF. The J gene is TRBJ1-3, the V gene TRBV9, with a weak D call TRBD1 (5 bases). The germline gives CDR1 SGDLS, CDR2 YYNGEE. V shed 0 bases and J shed 0 bases, with 16 bases lying between them. This CDR3 has 18 residues. Complete variable domain (other parts from reference TRBV9 and TRBJ1-3): DSGVTQTPKHLITATGQRVTLRCSPRSGDLSVYWYQQSLDQGLQFLIQYYNGEERAKGNILERFSAQQFPDLHSELNLSSLELGDSALYFCASSVGTMGQGSGNTIYFGEGSWLTVV.

V is TRBV9 and J is TRBJ2-2; 7 bases fit TRBD1. V lost 3 bases, J lost 1 base, and 3 bases stayed unmatched. CDR3 size: 15 residues. Germline V CDR1 and CDR2: SGDLS, YYNGEE. Here the CDR3 reads CASSGRTGNTGELFF. The CDR3 DNA sequence: TGTGCCAGCAGCGGACGGACAGGGAACACCGGGGAGCTGTTTTTT.

The chain joins TRBV28 to TRBJ1-1; D uncertain. The V end was cut by 3 bases, the J end by 2 bases, with 13 bases between. The CDR3 covers 15 residues. Germline V gene lookup returns CDR1 MDHEN and CDR2 SYDVKM. CDR3 sequence (DNA): TGTGCCAGCAGTTTCCCCCGCGGTACCAACACTGAAGCTTTCTTT. It yields the protein CASSFPRGTNTEAFF.

The V and J genes are TRBV11-2 and TRBJ2-2; 10 positions match TRBD2. The CDR3 consists of 17 residues. J lost 4 bases, V lost 5 bases, and 10 bases had no gene match. The germline V gene encodes CDR1 SGHAT and CDR2 FQNNGV. The CDR3 nucleotides read TGTGCCAGCAGCCGCCGGGCGGCTAGCGGGGGCACCGGGGAGCTGTTTTTT. Translating it yields CASSRRAASGGTGELFF.

V usage is TRBV28 and J usage is TRBJ1-2, with TRBD1 matching over 8 bases. V gave up 7 bases and J gave up 7 bases; unmatched junction bases: 11. Germline CDR1 and CDR2: MDHEN and SYDVKM. The CDR3 spans 14 residues. DNA of the CDR3: TGTGCCAGCACGTGGACAGGGTCTTATGGTGGCTACACCTTC. It is translated as CASTWTGSYGGYTF.

The chain couples TRBV6-2 or TRBV6-3 to TRBJ2-5, with TRBD1 matching 7 bases. This CDR3 is built from 12 residues. V lost 2 bases and J lost 12; bases outside the gene matches: 6. From germline, CDR1 is MNHEY and CDR2 SVGEGT. DNA for the CDR3: TGTGCCAGCAGTTACATGGACAGGTCCAAGTACTTC. The encoded protein is CASSYMDRSKYF.

The rearrangement uses TRBV28 and TRBJ2-7, with TRBD2 matching 12 bases. V was clipped by 6 bases and J by 4 bases; unmatched bases: 7. Germline CDR1 reads MDHEN; CDR2 reads SYDVKM. The CDR3 spans 15 residues. Here the CDR3 DNA reads TGTGCCAGCAGGTCTCCTAGCGGGGGGGCGTACGAGCAGTACTTC. It yields the protein CASRSPSGGAYEQYF.

This clone has only a few counts. The V gene is TRBV19, the J gene TRBJ2-7; D is possibly TRBD1 (5 bases). This CDR3 is 13 amino acids long. Trimming cost V 3 bases and J 1 base, with 7 bases left between them. Germline values: CDR1 LNHDA, CDR2 SQIVND (reference sequence). In nucleotides, the CDR3 is TGTGCCAGTAGTATCCAGGGATCCTACGAGCAGTACTTC. The encoded protein is CASSIQGSYEQYF.